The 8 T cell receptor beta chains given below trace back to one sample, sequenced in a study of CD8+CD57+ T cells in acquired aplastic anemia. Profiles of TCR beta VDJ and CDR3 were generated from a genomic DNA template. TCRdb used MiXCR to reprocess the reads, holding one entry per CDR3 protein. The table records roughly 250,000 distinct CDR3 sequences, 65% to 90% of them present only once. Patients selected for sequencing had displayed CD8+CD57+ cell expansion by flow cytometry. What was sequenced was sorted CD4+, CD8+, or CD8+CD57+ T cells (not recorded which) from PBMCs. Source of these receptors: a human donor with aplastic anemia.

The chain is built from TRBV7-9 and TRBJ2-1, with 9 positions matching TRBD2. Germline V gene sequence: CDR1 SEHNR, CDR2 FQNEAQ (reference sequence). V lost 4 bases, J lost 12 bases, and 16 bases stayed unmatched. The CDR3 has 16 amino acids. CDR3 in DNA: TGTGCCAGCAGCTCGCCTAGCGGGGTGAGCACAGATACGCAGTTCTTC. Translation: CASSSPSGVSTDTQFF.

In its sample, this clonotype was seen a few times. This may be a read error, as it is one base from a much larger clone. CDR3 sequence: CASSLAGEADTQYF. In DNA form, the CDR3 reads TGTGCCAGCAGCTTAGCGGGAGAGGCCGATACGCAGTATTTC. The chain joins TRBV7-8 to TRBJ2-7; TRBD2 might be the D (5 bases). The germline V gene has CDR1 SGHVS and CDR2 FQNEAQ. This CDR3 contains 14 residues.

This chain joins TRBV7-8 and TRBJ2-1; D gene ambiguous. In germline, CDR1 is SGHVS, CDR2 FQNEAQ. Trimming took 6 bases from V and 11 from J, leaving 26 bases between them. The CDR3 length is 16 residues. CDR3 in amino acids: CASSELERVLYEQQFF. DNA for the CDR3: TGTGCCAGCAGTGAGCTAGAGCGCGTACTCTACGAGCAGCAGTTCTTC.

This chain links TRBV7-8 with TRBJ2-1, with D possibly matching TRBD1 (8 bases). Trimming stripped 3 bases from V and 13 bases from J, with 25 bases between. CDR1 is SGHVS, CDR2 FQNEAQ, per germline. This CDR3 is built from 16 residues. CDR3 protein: CASSFQRSGTGDAQFF. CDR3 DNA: TGTGCCAGCAGCTTTCAAAGAAGCGGGACAGGCGATGCCCAGTTCTTC.

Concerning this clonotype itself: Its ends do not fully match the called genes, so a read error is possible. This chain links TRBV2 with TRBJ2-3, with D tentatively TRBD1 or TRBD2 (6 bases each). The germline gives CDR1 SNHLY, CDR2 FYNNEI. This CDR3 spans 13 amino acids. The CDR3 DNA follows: TGTGCCGGCAGGGGCGGAGGGACAGATACGCAGTATTTT. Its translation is CAGRGGGTDTQYF.

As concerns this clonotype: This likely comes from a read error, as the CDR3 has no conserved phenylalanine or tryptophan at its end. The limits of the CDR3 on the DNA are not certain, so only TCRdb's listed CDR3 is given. CDR3 protein: CASSLTKRGDYID. The chain employs TRBV7-3 and TRBJ2-1; TRBD2, the D gene given by the table, was not confirmed from the DNA. The CDR3 adds up to 13 amino acids, both ends counted. Germline loops: CDR1 SGHTA, CDR2 FQGTGA.

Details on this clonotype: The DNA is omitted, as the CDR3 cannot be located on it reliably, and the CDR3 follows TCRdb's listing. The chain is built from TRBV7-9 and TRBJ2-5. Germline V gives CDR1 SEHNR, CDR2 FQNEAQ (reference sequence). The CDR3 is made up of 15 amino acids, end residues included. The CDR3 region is CASSLGAGEAFFEYF.

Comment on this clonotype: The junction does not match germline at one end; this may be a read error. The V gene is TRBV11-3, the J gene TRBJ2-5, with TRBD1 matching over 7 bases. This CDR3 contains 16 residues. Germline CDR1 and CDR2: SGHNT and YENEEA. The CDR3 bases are TGTGCCAGCAGCTTAGATCTGACAGGGACCCAAGAGACCCAGTACTTT. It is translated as CASSLDLTGTQETQYF.